This TCR beta chain was obtained from a study of T cell responses to AZD1222 COVID-19 vaccine. General observations from the study: Spike-specific TCR breadth and depth went up after people got two AZD1222 doses.

Of note for this clone: Its antigen is still unknown.

Clones were sequenced by immunoSEQ multiplex PCR, and TCRdb holds only the in-frame ones, with some missing. The data hold around 78,000 clones, with roughly 90% observed a single time. The material sequenced was peripheral blood, taken on day 0 of AZD1222 vaccination. This TCR came from an adult in good health.

This CDR3 is CASSLAGGINTGELFF. CDR3 nucleotide sequence: TGTGCCAGCAGCTTGGCCGGCGGGATTAACACCGGGGAGCTGTTTTTT. V gene TRBV5-6 combines with J gene TRBJ2-2, with a possible D match to TRBD2 (6 bases). This CDR3 contains 16 residues. With 0 bases removed from V and 2 bases from J, the gap between germline ends came to 11 bases. From germline, CDR1 is SGHDT and CDR2 YYEEEE.